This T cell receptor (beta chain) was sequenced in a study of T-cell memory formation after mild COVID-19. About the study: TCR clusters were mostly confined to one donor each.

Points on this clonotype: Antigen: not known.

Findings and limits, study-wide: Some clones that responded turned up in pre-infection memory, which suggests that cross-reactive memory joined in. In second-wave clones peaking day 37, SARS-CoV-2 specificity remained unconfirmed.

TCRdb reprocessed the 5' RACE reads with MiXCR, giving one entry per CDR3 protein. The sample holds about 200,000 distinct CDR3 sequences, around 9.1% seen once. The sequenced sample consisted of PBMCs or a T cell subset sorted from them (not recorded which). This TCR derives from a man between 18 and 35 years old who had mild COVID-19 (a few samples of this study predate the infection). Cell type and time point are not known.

CDR3 coding DNA: TGCAGCGTTGAAACCGGCAGTAGCACAGATACGCAGTATTTT. This gives the protein CSVETGSSTDTQYF. The chain employs TRBV29-1 and TRBJ2-3, with D hard to call. Trimming left V 2 bases short and J 0 bases short, with 9 bases between. This CDR3 region has 14 residues. Per the germline V gene, CDR1 is SQVTM and CDR2 is ANQGSEA.